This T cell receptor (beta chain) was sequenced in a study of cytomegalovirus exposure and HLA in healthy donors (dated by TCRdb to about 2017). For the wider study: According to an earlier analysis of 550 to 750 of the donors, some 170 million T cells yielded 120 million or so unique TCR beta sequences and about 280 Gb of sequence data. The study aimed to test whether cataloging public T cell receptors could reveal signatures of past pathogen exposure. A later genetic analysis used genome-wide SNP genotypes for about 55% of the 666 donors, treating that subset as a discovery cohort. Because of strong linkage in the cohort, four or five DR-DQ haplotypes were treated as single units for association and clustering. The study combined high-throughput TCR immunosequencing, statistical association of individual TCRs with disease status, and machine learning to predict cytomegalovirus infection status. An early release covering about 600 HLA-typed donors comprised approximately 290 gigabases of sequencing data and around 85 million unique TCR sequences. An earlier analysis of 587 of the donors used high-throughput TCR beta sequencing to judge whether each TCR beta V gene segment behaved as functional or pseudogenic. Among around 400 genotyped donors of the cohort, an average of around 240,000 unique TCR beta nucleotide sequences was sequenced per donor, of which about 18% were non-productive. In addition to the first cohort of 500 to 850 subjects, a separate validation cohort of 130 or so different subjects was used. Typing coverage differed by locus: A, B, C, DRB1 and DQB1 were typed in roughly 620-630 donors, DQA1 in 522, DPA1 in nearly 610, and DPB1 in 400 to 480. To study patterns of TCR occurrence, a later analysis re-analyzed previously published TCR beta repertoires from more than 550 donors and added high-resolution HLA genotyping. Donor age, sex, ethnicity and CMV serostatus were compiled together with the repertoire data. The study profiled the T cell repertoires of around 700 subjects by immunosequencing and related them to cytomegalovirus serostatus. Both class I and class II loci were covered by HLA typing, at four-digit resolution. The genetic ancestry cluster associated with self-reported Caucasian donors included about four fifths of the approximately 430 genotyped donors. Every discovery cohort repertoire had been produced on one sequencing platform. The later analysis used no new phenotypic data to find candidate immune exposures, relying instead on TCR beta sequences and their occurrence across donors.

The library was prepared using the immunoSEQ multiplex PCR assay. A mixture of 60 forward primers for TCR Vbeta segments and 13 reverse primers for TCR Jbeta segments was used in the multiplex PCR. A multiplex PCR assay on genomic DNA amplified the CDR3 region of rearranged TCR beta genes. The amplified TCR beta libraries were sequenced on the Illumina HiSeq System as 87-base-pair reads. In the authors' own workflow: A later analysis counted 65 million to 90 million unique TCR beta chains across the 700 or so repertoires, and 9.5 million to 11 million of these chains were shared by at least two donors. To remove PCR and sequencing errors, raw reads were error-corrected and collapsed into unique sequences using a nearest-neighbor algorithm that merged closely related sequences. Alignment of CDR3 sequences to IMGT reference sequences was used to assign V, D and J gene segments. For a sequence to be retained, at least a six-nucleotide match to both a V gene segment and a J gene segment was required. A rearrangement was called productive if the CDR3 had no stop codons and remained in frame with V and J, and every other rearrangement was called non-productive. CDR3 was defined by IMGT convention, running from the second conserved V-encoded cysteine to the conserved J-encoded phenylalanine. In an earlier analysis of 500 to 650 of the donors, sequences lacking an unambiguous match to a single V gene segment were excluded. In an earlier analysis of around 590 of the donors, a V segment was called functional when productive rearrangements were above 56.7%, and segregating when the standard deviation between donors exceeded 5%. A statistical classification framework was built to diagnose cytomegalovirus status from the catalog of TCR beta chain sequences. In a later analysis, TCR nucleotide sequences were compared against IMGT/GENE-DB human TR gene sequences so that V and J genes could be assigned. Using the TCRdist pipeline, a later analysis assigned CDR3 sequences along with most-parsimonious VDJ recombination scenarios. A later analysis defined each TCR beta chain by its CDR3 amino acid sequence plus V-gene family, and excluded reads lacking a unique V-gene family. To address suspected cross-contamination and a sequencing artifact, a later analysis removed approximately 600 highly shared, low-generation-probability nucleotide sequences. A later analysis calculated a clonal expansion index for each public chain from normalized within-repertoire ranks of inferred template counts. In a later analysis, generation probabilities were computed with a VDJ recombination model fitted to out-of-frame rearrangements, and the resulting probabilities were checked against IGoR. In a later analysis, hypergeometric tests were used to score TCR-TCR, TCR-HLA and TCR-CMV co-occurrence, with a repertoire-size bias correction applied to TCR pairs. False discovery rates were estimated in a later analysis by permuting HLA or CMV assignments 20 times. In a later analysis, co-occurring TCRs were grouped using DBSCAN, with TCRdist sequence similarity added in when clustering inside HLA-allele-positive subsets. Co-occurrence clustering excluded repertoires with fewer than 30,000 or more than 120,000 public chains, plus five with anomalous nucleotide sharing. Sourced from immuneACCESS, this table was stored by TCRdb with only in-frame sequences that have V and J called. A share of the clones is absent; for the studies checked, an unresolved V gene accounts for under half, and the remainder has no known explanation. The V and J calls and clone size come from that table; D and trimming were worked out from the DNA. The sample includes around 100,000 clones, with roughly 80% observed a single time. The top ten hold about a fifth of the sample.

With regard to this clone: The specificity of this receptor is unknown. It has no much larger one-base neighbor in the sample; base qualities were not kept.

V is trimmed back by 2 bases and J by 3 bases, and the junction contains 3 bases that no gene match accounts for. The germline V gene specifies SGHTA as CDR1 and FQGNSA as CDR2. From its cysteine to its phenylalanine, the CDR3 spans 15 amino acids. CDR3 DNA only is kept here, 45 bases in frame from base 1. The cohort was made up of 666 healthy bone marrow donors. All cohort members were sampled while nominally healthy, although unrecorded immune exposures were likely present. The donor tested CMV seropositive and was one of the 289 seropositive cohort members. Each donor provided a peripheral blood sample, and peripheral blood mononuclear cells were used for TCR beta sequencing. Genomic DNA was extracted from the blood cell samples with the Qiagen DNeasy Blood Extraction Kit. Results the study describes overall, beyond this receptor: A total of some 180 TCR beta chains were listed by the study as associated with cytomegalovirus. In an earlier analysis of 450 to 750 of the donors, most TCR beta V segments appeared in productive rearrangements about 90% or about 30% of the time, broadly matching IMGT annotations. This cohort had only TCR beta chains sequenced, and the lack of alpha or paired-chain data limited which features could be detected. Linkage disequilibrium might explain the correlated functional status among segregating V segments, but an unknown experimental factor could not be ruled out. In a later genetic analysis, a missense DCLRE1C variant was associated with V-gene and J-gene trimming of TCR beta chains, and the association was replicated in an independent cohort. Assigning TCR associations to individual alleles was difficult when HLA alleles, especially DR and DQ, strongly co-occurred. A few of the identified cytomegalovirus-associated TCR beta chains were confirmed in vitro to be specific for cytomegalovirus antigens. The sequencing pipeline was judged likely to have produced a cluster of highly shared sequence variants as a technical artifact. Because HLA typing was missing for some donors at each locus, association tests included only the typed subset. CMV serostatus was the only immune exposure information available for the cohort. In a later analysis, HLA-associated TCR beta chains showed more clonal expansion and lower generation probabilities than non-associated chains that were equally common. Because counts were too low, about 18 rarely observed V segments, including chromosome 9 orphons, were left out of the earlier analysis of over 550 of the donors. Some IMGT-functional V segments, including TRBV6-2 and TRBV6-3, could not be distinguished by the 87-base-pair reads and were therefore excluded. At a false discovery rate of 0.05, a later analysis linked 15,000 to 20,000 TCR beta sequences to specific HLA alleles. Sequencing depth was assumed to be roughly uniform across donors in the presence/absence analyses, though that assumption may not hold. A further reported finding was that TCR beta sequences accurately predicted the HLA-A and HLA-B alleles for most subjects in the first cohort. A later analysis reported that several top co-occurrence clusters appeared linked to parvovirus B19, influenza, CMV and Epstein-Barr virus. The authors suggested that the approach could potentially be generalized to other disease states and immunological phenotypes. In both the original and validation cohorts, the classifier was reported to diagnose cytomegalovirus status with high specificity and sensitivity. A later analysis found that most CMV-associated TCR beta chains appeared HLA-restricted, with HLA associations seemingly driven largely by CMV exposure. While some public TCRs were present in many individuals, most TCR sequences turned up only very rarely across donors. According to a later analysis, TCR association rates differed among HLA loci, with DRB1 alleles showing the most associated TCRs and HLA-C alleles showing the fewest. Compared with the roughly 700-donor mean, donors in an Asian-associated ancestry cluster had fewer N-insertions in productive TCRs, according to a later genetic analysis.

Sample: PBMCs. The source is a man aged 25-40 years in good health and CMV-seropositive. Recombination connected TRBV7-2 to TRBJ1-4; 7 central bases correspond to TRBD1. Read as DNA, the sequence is TGTGCCAGCAGCTTACAGGGGGGATCTAATGAAAAACTGTTTTTT. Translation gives CASSLQGGSNEKLFF.